This passage covers 27 T cell receptor beta chains from one sample sequenced in a study of regulatory T cells in long-lasting Graves disease. Arm-PCR of CDR3 regions with iRepertoire HTBI primers generated TCR beta libraries. TCRdb re-called the multiplex PCR reads with MiXCR, one entry per CDR3 protein. The profile shows about 220,000 distinct CDR3 sequences, around 17% of them singletons. Time point indicated: newly diagnosed GD, antithyroid drugs for less than 3 months. Extracted RNA from PBMCs served as the source of the TCR library. Material: peripheral blood mononuclear cells (PBMCs), obtained at new diagnosis, from a patient treated with antithyroid drugs. Receptor source: a female donor with Graves disease.

This clonotype was observed many times. This chain connects TRBV6-2 or TRBV6-3 to TRBJ1-3; no reliable D call. Germline values: CDR1 MNHEY, CDR2 SVGEGT. This CDR3 has 14 residues. Trimming shortened V by 5 bases and J by 4 bases, and 12 bases separated the two germline ends. CDR3 sequence: CASSRGLSGNTIYF. In DNA, the CDR3 is TGTGCCAGCAGTCGCGGACTGTCCGGAAACACCATATATTTT.

This clonotype has at least ten counts. The genes are TRBV28 and TRBJ2-4; TRBD1 agrees at 7 bases. J was trimmed by 0 bases and V by 4 bases; bases with no gene match: 9. The length of the CDR3 is 17 residues. Germline CDR1 reads MDHEN; CDR2 reads SYDVKM. CDR3 nucleotide sequence: TGTGCCAGCAGTTCCCCCGGACAGGCCGGAGCCAAAAACATTCAGTACTTC. Translating it yields CASSSPGQAGAKNIQYF.

This clonotype occurred many times. The J gene is TRBJ2-7, the V gene TRBV6-1; the match to TRBD2 covers 7 bases. J gave up 2 bases and V 0 bases, and 7 bases lay outside the gene matches. The CDR3 runs 16 residues. Per germline, CDR1 MNHNS and CDR2 SASEGT. The CDR3 sequence: CASSEARGLGPYEQYF. Here the CDR3 DNA reads TGTGCCAGCAGTGAAGCGCGTGGACTAGGGCCCTACGAGCAGTACTTC.

This clonotype has at least ten counts. The rearrangement links TRBV2 to TRBJ1-2; no definite D call. Germline CDR1 is SNHLY and CDR2 is FYNNEI. The V gene lost 5 bases and the J gene lost 3 bases, with 10 bases spanning the gap. This CDR3 region has 13 residues. The CDR3 sequence: CASSFRPDYGYTF. CDR3 bases: TGTGCCAGCAGTTTCCGACCAGACTATGGCTACACCTTC.

Many counts were recorded for this clonotype. The V gene is TRBV12-3 or TRBV12-4, the J gene TRBJ1-2, with D hard to call. This CDR3 is built from 13 residues. Trimming removed 4 bases from V and 8 bases from J, with 14 bases in between. Here the CDR3 reads CASSSGPWEGYTF. The CDR3 DNA reads TGTGCCAGCAGTTCCGGGCCCTGGGAGGGCTACACCTTC.

The rearrangement uses TRBV5-1 and TRBJ1-2, with D perhaps TRBD1 (5 bases). V dropped 4 bases and J dropped 8 bases, with 12 bases sitting between them. The germline V gene encodes CDR1 SGHRS and CDR2 YFSETQ. The CDR3 has 12 amino acids. The CDR3 sequence is CASSALRDGYTF. The CDR3 coding sequence is TGCGCCAGCAGCGCCCTCCGGGACGGCTACACCTTC.

In its sample, this clonotype was seen a few times. The rearrangement uses TRBV20-1 and TRBJ2-1; TRBD2 aligns across 7 bases. The CDR3 contains 14 residues. The trim removed 5 bases at V and 8 bases at J, leaving 12 bases unmatched. Germline loops: CDR1 DFQATT, CDR2 SNEGSKA (reference sequence). CDR3 sequence (DNA): TGCAGTGCTCAAGGACTAGGTGGGAGGGATGAGCAGTTCTTC. This encodes CSAQGLGGRDEQFF.

This clonotype was counted ten times or more. The J gene is TRBJ1-2, the V gene TRBV28; 7 bases align to TRBD1. Germline V lookup: CDR1 MDHEN, CDR2 SYDVKM. There are 13 residues in the CDR3. Trimming at V came to 6 bases and at J to 1 base, leaving 2 bases not matched to a gene. This CDR3 is CASRGDSNYGYTF. For the CDR3, the DNA is TGTGCCAGCAGGGGGGACAGTAACTATGGCTACACCTTC.

On this clonotype itself: The junction departs from germline at one end; a sequencing error may be responsible. The chain uses TRBV6-2 or TRBV6-3 and TRBJ2-5; D ambiguous. Germline V lookup: CDR1 MNHEY, CDR2 SVGEGT. CDR3 length equals 11 residues. CDR3 nucleotide sequence: TGCTATTTAGGGCTCCAAGAGACCCAGTACTTC. As protein: CYLGLQETQYF.

This clonotype was counted only a few times. The chain carries TRBV10-3 and TRBJ2-7; 7 positions agree with TRBD2. There are 13 residues in the CDR3. J gave up 3 bases and V 7 bases, and 6 bases lay outside the gene matches. Germline lookup yields CDR1 ENHRY and CDR2 SYGVKD. The CDR3 region has the DNA TGTGCCATCACCACGGGACTAAACTACGAGCAGTACTTC. It encodes CAITTGLNYEQYF.

This clonotype was detected ten times or more. The rearrangement uses TRBV7-8 and TRBJ2-1; 10 bases match TRBD2. J lost 13 bases, V lost 4 bases, and 13 bases had no gene match. From germline, CDR1 is SGHVS and CDR2 FQNEAQ. The CDR3 covers 15 residues. The CDR3 nucleotides read TGTGCCAGCAGCTCGACTAGCGGGCGTTCTGTTGGACAGTTCTTC. It codes for CASSSTSGRSVGQFF.

This clonotype was detected ten times or more. The rearrangement joins TRBV7-9 to TRBJ1-2; no clear D gene. Germline lookup yields CDR1 SEHNR and CDR2 FQNEAQ (reference sequence). Trimming stripped 0 bases from V and 8 bases from J, with 13 bases between. This CDR3 region has 14 residues. The CDR3 DNA is TGTGCCAGCAGCTTAGCTGCCGGATCAAAAGGCTACACCTTC. Translated, it gives CASSLAAGSKGYTF. Full variable domain (outside the CDR3, taken from reference TRBV7-9 and TRBJ1-2): DTGVSQNPRHKITKRGQNVTFRCDPISEHNRLYWYRQTLGQGPEFLTYFQNEAQLEKSRLLSDRFSAERPKGSFSTLEIQRTEQGDSAMYLCASSLAAGSKGYTFGSGTRLTVV.

The chain has TRBV19 and TRBJ2-3, with D possibly TRBD2 on 6 matching bases. CDR1 is LNHDA and CDR2 is SQIVND in the germline V gene (reference sequence). Trimming removed 6 bases at V and 0 bases at J, with 10 bases between. The CDR3 length is 14 residues. The CDR3 reads CASRVAVSTDTQYF. The CDR3 nucleotides are TGTGCCAGTAGGGTAGCGGTTAGCACAGATACGCAGTATTTT. Full variable domain (missing parts from reference TRBV19 and TRBJ2-3): DGGITQSPKYLFRKEGQNVTLSCEQNLNHDAMYWYRQDPGQGLRLIYYSQIVNDFQKGDIAEGYSVSREKKESFPLTVTSAQKNPTAFYLCASRVAVSTDTQYFGPGTRLTVL.

V gene TRBV5-5 combines with J gene TRBJ2-2; 8 bases line up with TRBD1. With V trimmed by 3 bases and J by 0 bases, 4 bases remained unmatched. Germline V gene data show CDR1 as SGHKS and CDR2 as YYEKEE (reference sequence). The CDR3 has 16 residues. CDR3 residues: CASSSATGANTGELFF. The DNA of the CDR3 is TGTGCCAGCAGCTCCGCGACAGGGGCGAACACCGGGGAGCTGTTTTTT.

In this sample, this clonotype turned up many times. The gene calls are TRBV6-1 and TRBJ2-1, with 9 positions matching TRBD2. Germline CDR1 and CDR2: MNHNS and SASEGT. The ends lost 2 bases at V and 8 bases at J; junction bases unmatched: 7. The CDR3 extends over 15 amino acids. The CDR3 spells CASSETAGGSHEQFF. For the CDR3, the DNA is TGTGCCAGCAGTGAAACCGCGGGAGGGAGTCATGAGCAGTTCTTC.

This clonotype was seen many times. The chain employs TRBV20-1 and TRBJ1-1, with 7 bases matching TRBD1. Germline loops: CDR1 DFQATT, CDR2 SNEGSKA (reference sequence). The CDR3 is made up of 11 amino acids. Trimming removed 3 bases from V and 11 bases from J; junction bases left unmatched: 6. Written as DNA, the CDR3 is TGCAGTGCTAGCCACAGGGGAAGCGCTTTCTTT. Protein product: CSASHRGSAFF.

This clonotype has at least ten counts. The chain recombines TRBV5-1 with TRBJ2-1, with D unresolved. Trimming removed 2 bases at V and 8 bases at J, with 14 bases between. The CDR3 length is 14 residues. Germline-derived CDR1 and CDR2 are SGHRS and YFSETQ. The CDR3 reads CASSFSDMVDEQFF. Here the CDR3 DNA reads TGCGCCAGCAGCTTCTCAGATATGGTCGATGAGCAGTTCTTC.

The sample holds many counts of this clonotype. The chain carries TRBV18 and TRBJ2-3; no clear D gene. The CDR3 totals 11 residues. Trimming pared 8 bases from V and 4 bases from J, leaving 7 bases between. Germline V gives CDR1 KGHSH, CDR2 LQKENI. CDR3 bases: TGTGCCAGCAGCCCCGCAGATACGCAGTATTTT. Amino acid sequence: CASSPADTQYF.

This clonotype was seen many times. The V gene is TRBV11-2, the J gene TRBJ2-7; 7 positions match TRBD2. The CDR3 loop spans 13 amino acids. V trimming: 5 bases; J trimming: 3 bases; junction bases outside the gene matches: 4. Germline loops: CDR1 SGHAT, CDR2 FQNNGV. The CDR3 bases are TGTGCCAGCAGCGTGGCGGGAGACTACGAGCAGTACTTC. Amino acids: CASSVAGDYEQYF.

This clonotype occurred many times. The V and J genes are TRBV4-2 and TRBJ2-7; 7 nucleotides agree with TRBD2. Germline V CDR1 and CDR2: LGHNA, YNFKEQ. V lost 5 bases to trimming and J lost 2 bases; unmatched junction nucleotides: 6. This CDR3 comprises 14 residues. The CDR3 is CASSEIAGTYEQYF. The CDR3 bases are TGTGCCAGCAGCGAGATAGCGGGCACCTACGAGCAGTACTTC.

This clonotype was detected ten times or more. The V and J genes are TRBV12-3 or TRBV12-4 and TRBJ1-2; 7 nucleotides agree with TRBD1. The CDR3 is 16 residues long. V lost 5 bases to trimming and J lost 6 bases; unmatched junction nucleotides: 15. The CDR3 nucleotides read TGTGCCAGCAGTCAGACCTCCAGGGGGGGCATACATGGCTACACCTTC. Protein: CASSQTSRGGIHGYTF.

This clonotype was seen at least ten times. The chain couples TRBV6-1 to TRBJ1-1; D gene unclear. The germline gives CDR1 MNHNS, CDR2 SASEGT. The CDR3 has 16 residues. Trimming cost V 0 bases and J 1 base, with 12 bases left between them. CDR3 nucleotides: TGTGCCAGCAGTGAAGCGCCGACTCTTTCGAACACTGAAGCTTTCTTT. Protein sequence: CASSEAPTLSNTEAFF.

In this sample, this clonotype turned up many times. The rearrangement links TRBV19 to TRBJ2-1, with D tentatively TRBD2 (5 bases). V shed 5 bases and J shed 6 bases, with 23 bases lying between them. The CDR3 consists of 17 residues. Germline CDR1 is LNHDA and CDR2 is SQIVND (reference sequence). The CDR3 reads CASSSGGLERTSNEQFF. CDR3 sequence (DNA): TGTGCCAGTAGTTCCGGTGGGCTAGAGAGGACTTCCAATGAGCAGTTCTTC.

CDR3 sequence: CASSKGTPPLHEQFF. The DNA of the CDR3 is TGTGCCAGTAGTAAGGGGACTCCTCCTTTGCATGAGCAGTTCTTC. J is TRBJ2-1 and V is TRBV19; D perhaps matches TRBD2 (6 bases). Trimming pared 4 bases from V and 8 bases from J, leaving 18 bases between. CDR3 length: 15 amino acids. The germline CDR1 and CDR2 sequences are LNHDA and SQIVND (reference sequence).

The chain links TRBV28 to TRBJ2-1; 10 bases are a match to TRBD1. V trimming: 3 bases; J trimming: 4 bases; junction bases outside the gene matches: 3. The CDR3 totals 15 residues. Germline loops: CDR1 MDHEN, CDR2 SYDVKM. The CDR3 sequence: CASSFGTGDYNEQFF. The CDR3 DNA reads as TGTGCCAGCAGTTTCGGGACAGGGGATTACAATGAGCAGTTCTTC.

The rearrangement uses TRBV11-2 and TRBJ1-5; D is perhaps TRBD1 (5 bases). The CDR3 extends over 13 amino acids. V shed 7 bases and J shed 4 bases, with 11 bases lying between them. Germline V CDR1 and CDR2: SGHAT, FQNNGV. The CDR3 bases are TGTGCCAGCACTGGGGACTTAAATCAGCCCCAGCATTTT. It encodes CASTGDLNQPQHF.

This clonotype was found many times. The CDR3 nucleotides read TGCAGTGCTAGAGATCGTATCGGCAGGCAAGAGACCCAGTACTTC. Translating gives CSARDRIGRQETQYF. The rearrangement links TRBV20-1 to TRBJ2-5; D not certain. The CDR3 is 15 residues long. Germline CDR1 is DFQATT and CDR2 is SNEGSKA (reference sequence). Between the trimmed V and J ends, which lost 0 bases and 2 bases, there was a span of 13 bases.